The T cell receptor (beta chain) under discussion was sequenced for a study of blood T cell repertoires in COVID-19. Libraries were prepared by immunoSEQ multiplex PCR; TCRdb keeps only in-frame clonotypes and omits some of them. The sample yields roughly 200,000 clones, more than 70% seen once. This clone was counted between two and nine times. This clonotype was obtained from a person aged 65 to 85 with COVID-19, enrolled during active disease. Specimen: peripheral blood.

This CDR3 reads CASSDPNTEAFF. The CDR3 DNA sequence: TGTGCCAGCAGTGACCCTAACACTGAAGCTTTCTTT. The chain has TRBV6-1 and TRBJ1-1; D is uncertain. CDR1 MNHNS and CDR2 SASEGT come from the germline V gene. The CDR3 covers 12 residues. V dropped 3 bases and J dropped 2 bases, with 4 bases sitting between them.